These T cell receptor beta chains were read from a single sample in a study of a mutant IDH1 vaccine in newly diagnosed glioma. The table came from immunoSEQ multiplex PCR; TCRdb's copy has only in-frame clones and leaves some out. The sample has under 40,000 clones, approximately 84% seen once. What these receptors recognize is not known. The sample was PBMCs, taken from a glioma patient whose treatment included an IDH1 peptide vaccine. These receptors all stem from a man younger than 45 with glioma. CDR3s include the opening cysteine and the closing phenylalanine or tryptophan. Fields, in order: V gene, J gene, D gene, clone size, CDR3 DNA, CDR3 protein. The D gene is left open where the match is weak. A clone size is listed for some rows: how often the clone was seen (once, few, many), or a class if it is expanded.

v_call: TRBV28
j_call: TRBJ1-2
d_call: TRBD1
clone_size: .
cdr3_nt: TGTGCCAGCAGGAGACAGGGGGACTATGGCTACACCTTC
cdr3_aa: CASRRQGDYGYTF

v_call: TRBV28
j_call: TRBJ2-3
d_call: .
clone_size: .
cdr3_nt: TGTGCCAGCAGTCAGGGATCTCTGGATACGCAGTATTTT
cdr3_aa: CASSQGSLDTQYF

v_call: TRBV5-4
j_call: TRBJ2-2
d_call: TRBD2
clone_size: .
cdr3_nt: TGTGCCAGCAGCTTCCGGCGGGAGGGCCCTCACGGGGAGCTGTTTTTT
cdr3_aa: CASSFRREGPHGELFF

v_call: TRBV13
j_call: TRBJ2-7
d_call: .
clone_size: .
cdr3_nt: TGTGCCAGCAGCTTACCCCCAGGACACCTCTCCTACGAGCAGTACTTC
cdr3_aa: CASSLPPGHLSYEQYF

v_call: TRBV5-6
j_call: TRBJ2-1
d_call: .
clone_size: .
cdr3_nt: TGTGCCAGCAGCCCGGGAGTGTCTAGCCCCTCCTACAATGAGCAGTTCTTC
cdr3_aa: CASSPGVSSPSYNEQFF

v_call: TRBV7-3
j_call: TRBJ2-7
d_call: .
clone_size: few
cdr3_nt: TGTGCCAGCAGCGAAGGGGCGGATAGCTCCTACGAGCAGTACTTC
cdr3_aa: CASSEGADSSYEQYF

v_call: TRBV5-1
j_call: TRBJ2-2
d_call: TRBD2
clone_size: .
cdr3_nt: TGCGCCAGCAGCTTGGAGGCGGGGGGCACCGGGGAGCTGTTTTTT
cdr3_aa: CASSLEAGGTGELFF

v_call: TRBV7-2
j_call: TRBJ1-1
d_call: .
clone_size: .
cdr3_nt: TGTGCCAGCAGCTTAGAGGGAGGCTCCATGAACACTGAAGCTTTCTTT
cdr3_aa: CASSLEGGSMNTEAFF

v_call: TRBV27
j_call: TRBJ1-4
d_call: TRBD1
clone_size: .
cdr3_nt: TGTGCCAGCAGTTTCTCCGGGACAGGGTCTAATGAAAAACTGTTTTTT
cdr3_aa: CASSFSGTGSNEKLFF

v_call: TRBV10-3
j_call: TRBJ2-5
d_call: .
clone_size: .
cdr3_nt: TGTGCCATCAGTGACCCCCAGAAGCCTCAAGAGACCCAGTACTTC
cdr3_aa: CAISDPQKPQETQYF

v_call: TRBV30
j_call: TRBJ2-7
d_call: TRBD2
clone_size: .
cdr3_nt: TGTGCCTGGAGTTTAGCGGGGGCCCTGCCCTCCTACGAGCAGTACTTC
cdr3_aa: CAWSLAGALPSYEQYF

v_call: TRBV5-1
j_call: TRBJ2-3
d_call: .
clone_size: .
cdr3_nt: TGCGCCAGCAGACAGGCCCCTAGCACAGATACGCAGTATTTT
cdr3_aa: CASRQAPSTDTQYF

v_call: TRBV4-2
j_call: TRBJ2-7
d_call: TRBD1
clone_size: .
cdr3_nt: TGTGCCAGCAGCCTAAACCTTAGACAGGGTAGGTACTACGAGCAGTACTTC
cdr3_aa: CASSLNLRQGRYYEQYF

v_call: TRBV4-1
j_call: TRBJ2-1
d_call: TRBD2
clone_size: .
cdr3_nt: TGCGCCAGCAGCCAGCCTAGCGGGAGGGGCAATGAGCAGTTCTTC
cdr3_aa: CASSQPSGRGNEQFF

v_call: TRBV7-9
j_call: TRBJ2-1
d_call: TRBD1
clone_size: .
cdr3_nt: TGTGCTGGTGCGAGGGGGCCCTCGAATGAGCAGTTCTTC
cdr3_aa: CAGARGPSNEQFF

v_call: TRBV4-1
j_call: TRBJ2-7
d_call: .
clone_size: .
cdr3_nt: TGCGCCAGCAGCCTCGGGACGGGAGAATCCTACGAGCAGTACTTC
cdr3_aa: CASSLGTGESYEQYF